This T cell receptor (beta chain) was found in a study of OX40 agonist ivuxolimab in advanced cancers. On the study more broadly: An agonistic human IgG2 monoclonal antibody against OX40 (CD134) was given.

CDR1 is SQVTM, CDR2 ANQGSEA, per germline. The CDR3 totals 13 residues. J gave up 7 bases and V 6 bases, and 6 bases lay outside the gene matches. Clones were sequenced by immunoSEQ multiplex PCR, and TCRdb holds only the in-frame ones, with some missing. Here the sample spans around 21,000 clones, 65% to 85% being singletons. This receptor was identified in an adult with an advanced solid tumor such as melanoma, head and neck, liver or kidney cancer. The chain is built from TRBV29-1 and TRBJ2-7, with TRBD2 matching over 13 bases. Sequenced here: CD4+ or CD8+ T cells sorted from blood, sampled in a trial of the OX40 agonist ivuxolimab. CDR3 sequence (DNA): TGCAGCGTAGATGGACTAGCGGGAGAGGAGCAGTACTTC. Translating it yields CSVDGLAGEEQYF.